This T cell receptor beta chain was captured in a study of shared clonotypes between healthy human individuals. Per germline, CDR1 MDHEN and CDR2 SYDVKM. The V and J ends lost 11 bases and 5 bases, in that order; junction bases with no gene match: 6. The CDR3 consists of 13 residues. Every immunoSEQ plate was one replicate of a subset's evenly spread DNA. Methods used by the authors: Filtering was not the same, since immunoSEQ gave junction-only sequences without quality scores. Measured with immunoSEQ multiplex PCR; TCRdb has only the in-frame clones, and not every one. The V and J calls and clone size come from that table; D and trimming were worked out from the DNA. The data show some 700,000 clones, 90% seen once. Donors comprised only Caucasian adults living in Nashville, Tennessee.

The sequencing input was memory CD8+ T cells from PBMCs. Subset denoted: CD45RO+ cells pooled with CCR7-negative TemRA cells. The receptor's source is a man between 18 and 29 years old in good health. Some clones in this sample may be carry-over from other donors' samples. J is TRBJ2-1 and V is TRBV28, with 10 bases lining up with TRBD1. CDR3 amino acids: CAGRDRGNNEQFF. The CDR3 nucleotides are TGTGCCGGCCGGGACAGGGGTAACAATGAGCAGTTCTTC.